The 3 T cell receptor beta chains presented below share a single source sample, sequenced in a study of neoadjuvant anti-PD-1 for oral cavity cancer. The repertoire was sequenced with immunoSEQ multiplex PCR; TCRdb's copy has only in-frame clones and lacks some. The data show 70,000 to 95,000 clones, less than 85% seen once. The source material was PBMCs, sampled before nivolumab (anti-PD-1) treatment. The receptors derive from a person aged 35 to 85 with oral cavity squamous cell carcinoma.

The chain links TRBV6-5 to TRBJ1-2, with 8 bases matching TRBD1. With 6 bases clipped from V and 8 bases from J, the junction kept 8 bases outside the gene matches. The germline V gene has CDR1 MNHEY and CDR2 SVGAGI. The CDR3 has 13 amino acids. CDR3 DNA sequence: TGTGCCAGCAGCCCAGACAGGGGTTTCGGCTACACCTTC. It yields the protein CASSPDRGFGYTF.

V usage is TRBV20-1 and J usage is TRBJ1-1; D gene unclear. CDR1 and CDR2 (germline): DFQATT, SNEGSKA (reference sequence). CDR3 length equals 11 residues. The CDR3 region has the DNA TGCATAACGGTCTCGAACACTGAAGCTTTCTTT. This translates into CITVSNTEAFF.

The chain employs TRBV6-6 and TRBJ1-5, with D unclear. CDR1 is MNHNY, CDR2 SVGAGI, per germline (reference sequence). V was cut by 7 bases and J by 7 bases, with 11 bases left in between. The CDR3 covers 12 residues. CDR3 sequence reads: CASKTQGQPQHF. The CDR3 DNA is TGTGCCAGCAAGACTCAAGGGCAGCCCCAGCATTTT.